This T cell receptor (beta chain) was recovered during a study of blood T cell repertoires in COVID-19 (dated by TCRdb to about 2020). In the study overall: The collaborator samples originated in the United States, Italy and Spain and spanned the acute and convalescent phases of COVID-19. Where HLA class I and class II types were available, the types were taken from metadata supplied by the sample provider, not from assay-based typing. The material from the prospective study consisted of cDNA or gDNA derived from T cells, B-cell-depleted T cells, or PBMCs. The repertoires were made available in a free public database intended to serve as a resource for research on the immune response to SARS-CoV-2. Samples were obtained from the ongoing ImmuneRACE study (first 160 participants) and from 1,254 subjects provided by 6 global collaborators. Subjects who had been exposed to COVID-19, were actively infected with it, or had recovered from it provided the deeply sampled blood TCRbeta repertoires that made up the dataset. A de-identified subject ID, COVID-19 status, age in years and sex were almost always included in the sample metadata.

TCRbeta CDR3 regions were amplified from genomic DNA by means of the immunoSEQ Assay, a bias-controlled multiplex PCR. Regarding the original processing steps: Nucleated cell counts per sample were estimated from amplification of reference gene primers within the assay. To quantify the absolute abundance of each unique TCRbeta CDR3 rearrangement, sequence reads were collapsed and filtered. Productive Simpson clonality was computed per sample as the square root of Simpson's diversity index over productive rearrangements. The immuneACCESS repertoire file appears here via TCRdb, limited to in-frame rearrangements. These files lack a portion of the clones; in checked studies, under half of the deficit traces to unresolved V genes, and the cause of the others is not known. V and J calls and clone size come straight from that table; D and trimming were deduced from the DNA. In all, the sample holds fewer than 200,000 clones, and more than 75% of those were seen once. Roughly 8.7% of the sample rests with the top ten.

Results and caveats for the whole study, not just this receptor: The quantity of clinical and demographic metadata differed by source and by participant and was supplied without curation.

Each collaborating institution followed its own protocols to collect whole blood in K2EDTA tubes. Collaborator samples were shipped for TCRbeta analysis as frozen whole blood, isolated PBMCs, or DNA extracted from either sample type. The cysteine opens and the phenylalanine closes a CDR3 of 15 amino acids. Only CDR3 DNA is held: 45 bases, read in frame from base 1. The V and J ends are trimmed by 2 bases and 3 bases, leaving 12 bases between them. According to the germline V gene, CDR1 reads SGHVS and CDR2 reads FQNEAQ. As regards this clone: Its antigen is unknown. Base quality data are lacking; no much larger clone is found one base away.

The source material was peripheral blood. The origin of this receptor is a woman aged 45-65 years with active or convalescent COVID-19. The sequence is built from TRBV7-8 and TRBJ2-3; no confident D gene assignment can be made. This receptor carries the CDR3 CASSLFRVRTDTQYF. In nucleotide form, the sequence is TGTGCCAGCAGCTTATTTCGGGTACGGACAGATACGCAGTATTTT.